The rows below give T cell receptor beta chains drawn from one sample of a study of blood T cells in healthy people across ages. MiXCR was run by TCRdb on the 5' RACE reads, yielding one entry per CDR3 protein. The table records roughly 1.7 million distinct CDR3 sequences, about 31% of them present only once. The source material was blood. The receptors come from a woman aged 25-40 years in good health. CDR3s include the opening cysteine and the closing phenylalanine or tryptophan. Fields, in order: D gene, clone size, V gene, J gene, CDR3 protein, CDR3 DNA. A D gene is named only where the DNA matches it firmly. The size of a clone is reported for some rows only, either as once, few or many, or as a class for expanded clones.

NA,NA,TRBV10-3,TRBJ1-2,CAISESYSYGYTF,TGTGCCATCAGTGAGTCTTACAGCTATGGCTACACCTTC
NA,NA,TRBV7-8,TRBJ2-5,CASSLPSGEAQYF,TGTGCCAGCAGCCTACCTTCAGGGGAGGCCCAGTACTTC
NA,NA,TRBV13,TRBJ1-1,CAGSWRRAGKDEAFF,TGTGCCGGCAGCTGGCGGAGGGCAGGGAAGGATGAAGCTTTCTTT
TRBD1,NA,TRBV18,TRBJ2-7,CASSVGTGGEYEQYF,TGTGCCAGCTCAGTTGGGACAGGGGGCGAGTACGAGCAGTACTTC
TRBD1,many,TRBV4-2,TRBJ2-3,CASSPRQGALGTDTQYF,TGTGCCAGCAGCCCCCGACAGGGGGCGCTCGGCACAGATACGCAGTATTTT
NA,NA,TRBV6-7,TRBJ2-1,CIVVGGPSYNEQFF,TGTATAGTCGTAGGCGGCCCCTCCTACAATGAGCAGTTCTTC
TRBD1,once,TRBV28,TRBJ2-7,CASSFRDRGLWYEQYF,TGTGCCAGCAGTTTTAGGGACAGGGGACTTTGGTACGAGCAGTACTTC
NA,NA,TRBV27,TRBJ1-5,CASAPVGQLEPQHF,TGTGCCAGCGCGCCTGTAGGACAGCTAGAGCCCCAGCATTTT
NA,NA,TRBV29-1,TRBJ2-1,CSVDRTVSPYNEQFF,TGCAGCGTTGACCGGACGGTGAGCCCCTACAATGAGCAGTTCTTC
NA,NA,TRBV10-3,TRBJ1-1,CAIKQGVSTEAFF,TGTGCCATCAAACAGGGAGTATCCACTGAAGCTTTCTTT
NA,NA,TRBV20-1,TRBJ2-2,CSARDVGSSTGELFF,TGCAGTGCTAGAGATGTAGGGAGTTCCACCGGGGAGCTGTTTTTT
TRBD1,NA,TRBV30,TRBJ2-7,CAWSDRGIHNEQYF,TGTGCCTGGAGTGACAGGGGGATCCACAATGAGCAGTACTTC
TRBD1,NA,TRBV5-1,TRBJ1-2,CASSAGQVYGYTF,TGCGCCAGCAGCGCGGGACAGGTCTATGGCTACACCTTC
NA,NA,TRBV5-1,TRBJ1-1,CASRQRVDTEAFF,TGCGCCAGCAGGCAAAGAGTGGACACTGAAGCTTTCTTT
NA,many,TRBV20-1,TRBJ2-5,CSAEGQETQYF,TGCAGTGCTGAGGGTCAAGAGACCCAGTACTTC
NA,NA,TRBV12-3/TRBV12-4,TRBJ2-5,CASSLYSGQYF,TGTGCCAGCAGTTTATATTCCGGGCAGTACTTC
NA,NA,TRBV27,TRBJ2-3,CASSFGLGTDTQYF,TGTGCCAGCAGTTTTGGCCTAGGCACAGATACGCAGTATTTT
NA,few,TRBV5-1,TRBJ1-2,CASSLGQSGYGYTF,TGCGCCAGCAGCTTGGGACAGTCCGGCTATGGCTACACCTTC
NA,NA,TRBV6-1,TRBJ2-3,CASRSDWRQYF,TGTGCCAGCCGGTCGGACTGGCGGCAGTATTTT
NA,NA,TRBV20-1,TRBJ2-3,CSASLAGWTGTQYF,TGCAGTGCTAGCTTGGCGGGATGGACAGGTACGCAGTATTTT
TRBD1,NA,TRBV6-5,TRBJ1-1,CASSQRQGHTEAFF,TGTGCCAGCAGCCAACGACAGGGGCACACTGAAGCTTTCTTT
TRBD1,NA,TRBV3-1,TRBJ2-3,CASSLRDRGILDTQYF,TGTGCCAGCAGTCTACGGGACAGGGGTATTCTAGATACGCAGTATTTT
NA,few,TRBV12-3/TRBV12-4,TRBJ2-7,CASSHRRGTYEQYF,TGTGCCAGCAGTCACCGGCGAGGTACCTACGAGCAGTACTTC
TRBD2,few,TRBV20-1,TRBJ2-3,CNPQGRLAGGPRTDTQYF,TGCAACCCACAGGGGAGGCTAGCGGGAGGGCCTCGCACAGATACGCAGTATTTT
TRBD1,few,TRBV27,TRBJ2-7,CASSLGDSHYEQYF,TGTGCCAGCAGTTTAGGGGACAGCCACTACGAGCAGTACTTC
NA,NA,TRBV12-3/TRBV12-4,TRBJ1-5,CASSLILGEGNQPQHF,TGTGCCAGCAGTTTAATATTAGGTGAGGGCAATCAGCCCCAGCATTTT
NA,few,TRBV7-9,TRBJ2-5,CASSLGVQTQETQYF,TGTGCCAGCAGCTTAGGAGTACAGACTCAAGAGACCCAGTACTTC
NA,once,TRBV10-3,TRBJ2-1,CAISREYNEQFF,TGTGCCATCTCTAGGGAATACAATGAGCAGTTCTTC
NA,few,TRBV11-1,TRBJ2-6,CASSFIGKEANYPNSGANVLTF,TGTGCCAGCAGCTTTATTGGTAAAGAGGCCAATTACCCCAACTCTGGGGCCAACGTCCTGACTTTC
NA,NA,TRBV20-1,TRBJ2-6,CTVAGPGANVLTF,TGCACCGTCGCAGGCCCTGGGGCCAACGTCCTGACTTTC
NA,NA,TRBV20-1,TRBJ1-1,CSARDPRGNTEAFF,TGCAGTGCTAGAGATCCCAGGGGGAACACTGAAGCTTTCTTT
NA,NA,TRBV28,TRBJ1-2,CASSKSRSYGYTF,TGTGCCAGCAGCAAAAGCCGATCCTATGGCTACACCTTC
NA,NA,TRBV10-2,TRBJ2-7,CASINVEGSGEQYF,TGCGCCAGCATCAATGTTGAGGGATCTGGCGAGCAGTACTTC
NA,NA,TRBV20-1,TRBJ2-7,CSARDQGTVGRAGSYEQYF,TGCAGTGCTAGAGATCAGGGGACGGTTGGACGAGCGGGATCCTACGAGCAGTACTTC
NA,few,TRBV9,TRBJ2-5,CASSVAGEEETQYF,TGTGCCAGCAGCGTAGCTGGAGAAGAAGAGACCCAGTACTTC
NA,few,TRBV6-2/TRBV6-3,TRBJ2-3,CASSYVSPPTDTQYF,TGTGCCAGCAGTTACGTTTCCCCGCCCACAGATACGCAGTATTTT
TRBD1,few,TRBV9,TRBJ2-5,CASSAGGQGRETQYF,TGTGCCAGCAGCGCCGGGGGACAGGGGAGAGAGACCCAGTACTTC
TRBD1,NA,TRBV12-3/TRBV12-4,TRBJ2-1,CASSLRQGAFNNEQFF,TGTGCCAGCAGTCTAAGACAGGGGGCTTTCAACAATGAGCAGTTCTTC
TRBD1,NA,TRBV6-1,TRBJ1-5,CASSDPGQGNQPQHF,TGTGCCAGCAGTGATCCGGGACAGGGCAATCAGCCCCAGCATTTT
NA,NA,TRBV5-1,TRBJ2-7,CASSHDRGGDEQYF,TGCGCCAGCAGCCATGACAGGGGAGGGGACGAGCAGTACTTC
TRBD1,once,TRBV4-1,TRBJ1-5,CASSQDPGGQLLSSNQPQHF,TGCGCCAGCAGCCAAGATCCCGGGGGACAGCTACTATCTAGCAATCAGCCCCAGCATTTT
TRBD1,once,TRBV29-1,TRBJ1-1,CSVEIQGADTEAFF,TGCAGCGTTGAAATACAGGGGGCAGACACTGAAGCTTTCTTT
TRBD1,NA,TRBV2,TRBJ2-1,CASSDPGQGILEQFF,TGTGCCAGCAGTGACCCGGGACAGGGAATTCTTGAGCAGTTCTTC